This T cell receptor beta chain is from a study of T cell repertoires in cytomegalovirus infection. Study-wide background: Evidence of both CMV infection and a matching HLA type came from public TCR beta signatures.

Study-wide results and limits: CMV-specific TCR beta clonotypes restricted by HLA-C were the ones dominating the ex vivo response.

Using its own MiXCR run on the reads, TCRdb lists one record per CDR3 protein. The sample has over 450,000 distinct CDR3 sequences, about 10% seen once. This CDR3 has 15 amino acids. Germline CDR1 reads LGHDT; CDR2 reads YNNKEL (reference sequence). V trimming: 7 bases; J trimming: 1 base; junction bases outside the gene matches: 10. In the case of this clonotype: Its specificity is unknown.

The genes are TRBV3-1 and TRBJ2-7; 7 bases fit TRBD1. The clonotype comes from a human donor in good health (CMV status not recorded). Some clones in this sample may be carry-over from other donors' samples. The source material was PBMCs. The CDR3 loop is CASTATGQSSYEQYF. CDR3 DNA: TGTGCCAGCACTGCGACGGGACAGTCTTCCTACGAGCAGTACTTC.